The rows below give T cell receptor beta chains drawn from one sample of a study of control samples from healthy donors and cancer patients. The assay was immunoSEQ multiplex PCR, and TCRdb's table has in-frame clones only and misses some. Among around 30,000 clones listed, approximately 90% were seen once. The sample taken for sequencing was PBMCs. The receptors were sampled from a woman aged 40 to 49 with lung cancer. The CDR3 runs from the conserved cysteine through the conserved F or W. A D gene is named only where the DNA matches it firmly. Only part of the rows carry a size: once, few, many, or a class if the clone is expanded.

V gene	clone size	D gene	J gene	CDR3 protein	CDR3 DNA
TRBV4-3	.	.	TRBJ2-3	CASTRGSSTSTDTQYF	TGCGCCAGCACCAGAGGCAGTTCTACTAGCACAGATACGCAGTATTTT
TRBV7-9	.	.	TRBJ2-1	CASSLTQGYYNEQFF	TGTGCCAGCAGCCTAACCCAGGGTTACTACAATGAGCAGTTCTTC
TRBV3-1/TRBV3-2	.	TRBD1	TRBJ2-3	CASSLGTDPQYF	TGTGCCAGCAGCCTAGGGACAGATCCGCAGTATTTT
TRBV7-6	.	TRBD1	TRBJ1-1	CASSLGQGADTEAFF	TGTGCCAGCAGCTTGGGGCAGGGGGCGGACACTGAAGCTTTCTTT
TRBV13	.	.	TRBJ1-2	CASSQHGNGYTF	TGTGCCAGCAGCCAACACGGGAATGGCTACACCTTC
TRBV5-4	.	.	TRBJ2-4	CASSLAGEDLAKNIQYF	TGTGCCAGCAGCTTGGCAGGGGAGGATTTAGCCAAAAACATTCAGTACTTC
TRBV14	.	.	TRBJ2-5	CASSQVAFEETQYF	TGTGCCAGCAGCCAAGTGGCTTTTGAAGAGACCCAGTACTTC
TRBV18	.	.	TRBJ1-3	CASSPPVRSLDTIYF	TGTGCCAGCTCACCACCGGTCAGGTCTTTGGACACCATATATTTT
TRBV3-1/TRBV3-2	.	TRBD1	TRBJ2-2	CASSRRGTGELFF	TGTGCCAGCAGCCGCAGGGGGACCGGGGAGCTGTTTTTT
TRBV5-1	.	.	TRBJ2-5	CASSLGGGDRGTQYF	TGCGCCAGCAGCTTGGGAGGAGGGGATCGCGGGACCCAGTACTTC
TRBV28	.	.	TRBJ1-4	CASRGTGRSNEKLFF	TGTGCCAGCAGGGGGACGGGACGGAGTAATGAAAAACTGTTTTTT
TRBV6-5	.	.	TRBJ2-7	CASSYAREGATPEQYF	TGTGCCAGCAGTTACGCCAGGGAGGGGGCTACTCCCGAGCAGTACTTC
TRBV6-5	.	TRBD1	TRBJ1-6	CASSPTGTVTSPLHF	TGTGCCAGCAGTCCTACCGGGACAGTTACCTCACCCCTCCACTTT
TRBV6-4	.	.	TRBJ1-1	CASSVEKNTEAFF	TGTGCCAGCAGTGTCGAAAAGAACACTGAAGCTTTCTTT
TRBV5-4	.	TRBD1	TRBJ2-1	CASSHPQPGQGRAEQFF	TGTGCCAGCAGCCACCCACAGCCGGGACAGGGGAGGGCTGAGCAGTTCTTC
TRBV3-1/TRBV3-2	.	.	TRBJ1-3	CASSRATLINSRNTIYF	TGTGCCAGCAGCCGCGCTACCTTGATCAACTCTAGAAACACCATATATTTT
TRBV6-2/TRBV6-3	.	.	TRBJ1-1	CASSPSSLEVAFF	TGTGCCAGCAGCCCCAGTTCTCTTGAAGTTGCTTTCTTT
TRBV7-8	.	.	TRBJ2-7	CASSLAVGYEQYF	TGTGCCAGCAGCCTCGCGGTGGGGTACGAGCAGTACTTC
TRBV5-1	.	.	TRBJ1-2	CASSLEGGWSYGYTF	TGCGCCAGCAGCTTGGAGGGGGGCTGGTCCTATGGCTACACCTTC
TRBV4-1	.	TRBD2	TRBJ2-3	CASSQSSQRLATGTDTQYF	TGCGCCAGCAGCCAGTCAAGCCAGAGACTAGCGACCGGCACAGATACGCAGTATTTT
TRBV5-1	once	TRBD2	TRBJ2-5	CASSFRGTSGGAGETQYF	TGCGCCAGCAGCTTCCGAGGGACTAGCGGGGGGGCCGGAGAGACCCAGTACTTC
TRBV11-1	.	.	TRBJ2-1	CASSLAPLAVDEQFF	TGTGCCAGCAGCTTAGCCCCCTTGGCAGTCGATGAGCAGTTCTTC
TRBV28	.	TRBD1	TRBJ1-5	CASSIGTGSQPQHF	TGTGCCAGCAGTATAGGGACAGGGAGTCAGCCCCAGCATTTT
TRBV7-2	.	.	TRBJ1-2	CASSLWADPNYGYTF	TGTGCCAGCAGCTTATGGGCAGATCCTAACTATGGCTACACCTTC
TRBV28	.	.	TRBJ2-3	CASSSTQPRTDTQYF	TGTGCCAGCAGTTCGACCCAGCCACGCACAGATACGCAGTATTTT
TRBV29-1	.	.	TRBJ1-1	CSVEEDVGTEAFF	TGCAGCGTTGAAGAGGACGTAGGCACTGAAGCTTTCTTT